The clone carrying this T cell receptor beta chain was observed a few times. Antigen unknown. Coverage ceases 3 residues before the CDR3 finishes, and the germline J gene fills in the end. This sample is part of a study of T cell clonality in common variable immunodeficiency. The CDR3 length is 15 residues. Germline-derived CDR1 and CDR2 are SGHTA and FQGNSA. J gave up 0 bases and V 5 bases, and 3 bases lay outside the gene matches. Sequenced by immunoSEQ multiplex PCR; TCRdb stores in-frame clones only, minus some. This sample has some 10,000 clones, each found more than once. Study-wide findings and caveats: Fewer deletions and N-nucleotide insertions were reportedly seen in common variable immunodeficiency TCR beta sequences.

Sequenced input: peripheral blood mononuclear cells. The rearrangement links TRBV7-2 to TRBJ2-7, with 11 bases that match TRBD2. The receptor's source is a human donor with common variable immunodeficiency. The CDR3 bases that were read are TGTGCCAGCAGCCGAACTAGCGGGGGCTCCTACGAG. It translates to CASSRTSGGSYE. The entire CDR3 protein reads CASSRTSGGSYEQYF.